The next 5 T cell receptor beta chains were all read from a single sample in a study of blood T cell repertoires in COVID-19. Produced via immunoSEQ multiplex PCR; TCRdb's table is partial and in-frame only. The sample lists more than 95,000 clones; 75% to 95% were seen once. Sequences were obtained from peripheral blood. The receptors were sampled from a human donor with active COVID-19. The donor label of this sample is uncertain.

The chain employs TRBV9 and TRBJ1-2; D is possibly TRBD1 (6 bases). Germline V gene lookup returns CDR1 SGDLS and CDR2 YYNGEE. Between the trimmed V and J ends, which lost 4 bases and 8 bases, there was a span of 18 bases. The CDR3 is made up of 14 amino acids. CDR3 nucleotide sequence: TGTGCCAGCAGCCTCCCGGACAGCCCGGGGGGCTACACCTTC. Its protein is CASSLPDSPGGYTF.

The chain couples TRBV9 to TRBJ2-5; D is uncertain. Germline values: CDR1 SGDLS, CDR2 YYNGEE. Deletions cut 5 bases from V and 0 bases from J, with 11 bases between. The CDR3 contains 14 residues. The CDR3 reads CASSPRLYQETQYF. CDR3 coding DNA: TGTGCCAGCAGTCCGAGGCTATACCAAGAGACCCAGTACTTC.

CDR3 nucleotides: TGTGCCAGCAGCTTAGGGGGGACAAAAGAGACCCAGTACTTC. This translates into CASSLGGTKETQYF. The gene calls are TRBV7-2 and TRBJ2-5, with D maybe TRBD1 (6 bases). CDR3 length equals 14 residues. Germline V CDR1 and CDR2: SGHTA, FQGNSA. Trimming removed 1 base from V and 3 bases from J, with 9 bases in between.

DNA for the CDR3: TGTGCCAGCAGTGTCCAGGGCGGCAATCAGCCCCAGCATTTT. Amino acids: CASSVQGGNQPQHF. This chain joins TRBV2 and TRBJ1-5; a weak D match, TRBD1 (5 bases). The CDR3 sequence is 14 residues long. CDR1 SNHLY and CDR2 FYNNEI come from the germline V gene. Between the trimmed V and J ends, which lost 4 bases and 2 bases, there was a span of 9 bases.

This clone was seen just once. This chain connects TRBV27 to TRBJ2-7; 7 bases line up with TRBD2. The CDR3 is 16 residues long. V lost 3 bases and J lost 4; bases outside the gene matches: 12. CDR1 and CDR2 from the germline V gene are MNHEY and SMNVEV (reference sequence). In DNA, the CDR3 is TGTGCCAGCAGTTTTCCCCGGGCAGGGAGGGGATACGAGCAGTACTTC. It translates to CASSFPRAGRGYEQYF.